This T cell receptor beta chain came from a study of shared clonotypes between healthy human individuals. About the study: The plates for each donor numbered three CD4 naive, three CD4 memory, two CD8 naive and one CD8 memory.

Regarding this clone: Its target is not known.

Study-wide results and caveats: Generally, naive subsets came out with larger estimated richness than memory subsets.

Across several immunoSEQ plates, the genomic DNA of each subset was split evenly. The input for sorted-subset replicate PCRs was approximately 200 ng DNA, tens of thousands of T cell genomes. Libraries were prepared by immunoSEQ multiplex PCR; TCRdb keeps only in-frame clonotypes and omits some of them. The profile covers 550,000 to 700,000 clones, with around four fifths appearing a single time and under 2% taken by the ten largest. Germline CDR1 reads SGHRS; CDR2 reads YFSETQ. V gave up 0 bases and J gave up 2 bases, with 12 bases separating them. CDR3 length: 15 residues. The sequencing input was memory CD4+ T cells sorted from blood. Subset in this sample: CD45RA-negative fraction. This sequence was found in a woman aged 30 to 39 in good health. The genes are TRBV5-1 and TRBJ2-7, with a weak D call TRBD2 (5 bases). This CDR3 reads CASSLGGIFAYEQYF. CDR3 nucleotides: TGCGCCAGCAGCTTGGGAGGGATATTCGCCTACGAGCAGTACTTC.